This T cell receptor (beta chain) is from a study of T cells in Graves' hyperthyroidism and ophthalmopathy. In the study overall: At initial diagnosis, before any treatment had begun, peripheral blood was obtained. The study, taken as a whole, reports: Ophthalmopathy and stable hyperthyroidism were separated by a 13 V-J model.

Concerning this clonotype itself: Antigen: not known. The germline gene is not matched at one end of the junction; a read error may be the cause.

The germline V gene has CDR1 SGHRS and CDR2 YFSETQ. The CDR3 has 14 amino acids. Amplification of TCR beta CDR3 regions used RNA as the template. First-round RT-PCR of the TCR CDR3 relied on the HTBI primer set. Each CDR3 protein gets one entry after TCRdb re-called the multiplex PCR reads with MiXCR. The sample holds 500,000 to 650,000 distinct CDR3 sequences; less than 15% are singletons and the top ten take roughly 14%. Patients having uncontrolled infection, another autoimmune disease, pregnancy or lactation were not included. This sample holds PBMCs from 8 to 10 ml fresh peripheral blood. The V call is TRBV5-1, the J call TRBJ2-7; D may correspond to TRBD1 or TRBD2 (5 bases each). Sequencing was carried out using blood. The clonotype was recovered from a middle-aged woman with Graves' hyperthyroidism. The CDR3 spells CASSLAGAGYEQHF. As DNA, the CDR3 is TGCGCCAGCAGCTTGGCCGGGGCAGGGTACGAGCAGCACTTC. Variable domain in full (rest from reference TRBV5-1 and TRBJ2-7): KAGVTQTPRYLIKTRGQQVTLSCSPISGHRSVSWYQQTPGQGLQFLFEYFSETQRNKGNFPGRFSGRQFSNSRSEMNVSTLELGDSALYLCASSLAGAGYEQHFGPGTRLTVT.